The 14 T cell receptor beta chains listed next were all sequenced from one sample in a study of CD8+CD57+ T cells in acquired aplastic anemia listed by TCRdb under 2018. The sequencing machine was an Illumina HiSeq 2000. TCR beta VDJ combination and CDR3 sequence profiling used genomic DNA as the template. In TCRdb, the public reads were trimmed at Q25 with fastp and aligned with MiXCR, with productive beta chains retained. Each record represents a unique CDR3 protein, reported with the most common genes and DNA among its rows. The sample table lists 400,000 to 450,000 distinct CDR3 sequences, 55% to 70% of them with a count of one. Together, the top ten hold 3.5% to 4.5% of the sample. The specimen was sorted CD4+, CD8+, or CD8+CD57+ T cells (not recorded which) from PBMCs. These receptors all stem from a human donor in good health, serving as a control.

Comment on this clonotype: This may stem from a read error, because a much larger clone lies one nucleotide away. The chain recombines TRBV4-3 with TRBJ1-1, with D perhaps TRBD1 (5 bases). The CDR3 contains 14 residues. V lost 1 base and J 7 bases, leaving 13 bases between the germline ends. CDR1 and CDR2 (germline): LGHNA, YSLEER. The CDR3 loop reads CASSQVGERGEAFF. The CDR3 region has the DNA TGCGCCAGCAGCCAAGTGGGGGAGCGAGGTGAAGCTTTCTTT.

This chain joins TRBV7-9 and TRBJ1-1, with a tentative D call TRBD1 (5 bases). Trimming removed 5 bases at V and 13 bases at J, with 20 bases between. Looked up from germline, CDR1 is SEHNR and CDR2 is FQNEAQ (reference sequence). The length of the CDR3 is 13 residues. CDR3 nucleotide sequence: TGTGCCAGCAGCGGGGGGGGGGGGACTGAATATTTCTTT. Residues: CASSGGGGTEYFF.

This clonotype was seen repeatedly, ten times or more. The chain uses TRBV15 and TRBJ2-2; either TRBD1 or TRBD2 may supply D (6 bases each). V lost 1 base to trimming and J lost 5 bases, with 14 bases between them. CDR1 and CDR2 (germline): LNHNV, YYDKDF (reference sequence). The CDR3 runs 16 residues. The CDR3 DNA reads TGTGCCACCAGCAGAGGAGGGTGGGGGGCTACCGGGGAGCTGTTTTTT. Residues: CATSRGGWGATGELFF.

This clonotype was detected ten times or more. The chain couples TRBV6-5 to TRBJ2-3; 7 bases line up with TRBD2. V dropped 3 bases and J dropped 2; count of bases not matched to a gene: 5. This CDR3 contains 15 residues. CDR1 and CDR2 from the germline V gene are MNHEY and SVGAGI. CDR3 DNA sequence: TGTGCCAGCAGTTATTCGAGCGGGACCACAGATACGCAGTATTTT. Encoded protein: CASSYSSGTTDTQYF.

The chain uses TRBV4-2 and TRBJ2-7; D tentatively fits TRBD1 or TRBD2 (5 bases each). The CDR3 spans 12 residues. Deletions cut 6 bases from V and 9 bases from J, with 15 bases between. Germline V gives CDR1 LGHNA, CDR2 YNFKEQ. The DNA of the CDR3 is TGTGCCAGCAGTCCAATCAAGGGACCGCAGTACTTC. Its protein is CASSPIKGPQYF.

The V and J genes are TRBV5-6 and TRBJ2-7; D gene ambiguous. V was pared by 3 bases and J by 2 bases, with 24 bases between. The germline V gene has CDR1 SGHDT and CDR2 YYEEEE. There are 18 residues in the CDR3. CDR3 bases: TGTGCCAGCAGCTACGGCTGGGCGGTCGCGGCCTATCCCTACGAGCAGTACTTC. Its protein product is CASSYGWAVAAYPYEQYF.

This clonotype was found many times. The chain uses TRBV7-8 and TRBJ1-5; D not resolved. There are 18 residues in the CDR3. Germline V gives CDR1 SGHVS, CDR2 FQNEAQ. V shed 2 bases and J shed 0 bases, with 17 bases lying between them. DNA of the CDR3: TGTGCCAGCAGCTTACTCCACAGTGTGGGGTATAGCAATCAGCCCCAGCATTTT. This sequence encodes CASSLLHSVGYSNQPQHF.

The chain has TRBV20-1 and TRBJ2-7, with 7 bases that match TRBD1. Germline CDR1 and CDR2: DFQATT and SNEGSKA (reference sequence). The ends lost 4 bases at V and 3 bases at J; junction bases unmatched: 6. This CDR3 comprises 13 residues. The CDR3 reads CSAITGERYEQYF. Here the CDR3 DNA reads TGCAGTGCTATTACAGGGGAGCGCTACGAGCAGTACTTC.

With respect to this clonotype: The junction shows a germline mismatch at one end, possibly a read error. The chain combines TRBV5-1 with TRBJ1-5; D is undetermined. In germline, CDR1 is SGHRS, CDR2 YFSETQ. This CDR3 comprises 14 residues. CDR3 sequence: CASSLGGLGQPQHF. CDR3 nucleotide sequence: TGTGCCAGCAGCTTGGGTGGGTTGGGTCAGCCCCAGCATTTT.

For the CDR3, the DNA is TGTGCCAGCAGCTTGGGCTGGCTAGGGCCCTTGAACACTGAAGCTTTCTTT. Its translation: CASSLGWLGPLNTEAFF. V gene TRBV5-5 combines with J gene TRBJ1-1; D is unresolved. This CDR3 comprises 17 residues. Trimming took 0 bases from V and 0 from J, leaving 15 bases between them. CDR1 SGHKS and CDR2 YYEKEE come from the germline V gene (reference sequence).

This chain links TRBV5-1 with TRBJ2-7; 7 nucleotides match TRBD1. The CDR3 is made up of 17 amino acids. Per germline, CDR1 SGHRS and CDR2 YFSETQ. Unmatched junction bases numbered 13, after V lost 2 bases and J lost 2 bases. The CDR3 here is CASSLGGSTSGTYEQYF. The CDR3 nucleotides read TGCGCCAGCAGCTTAGGGGGCTCTACAAGCGGCACCTACGAGCAGTACTTC.

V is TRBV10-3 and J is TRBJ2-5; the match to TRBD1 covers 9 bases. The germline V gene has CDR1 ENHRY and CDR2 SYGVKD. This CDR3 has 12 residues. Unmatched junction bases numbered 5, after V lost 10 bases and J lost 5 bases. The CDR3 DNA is TGTGCCACCCGACAGGGGGAGGAGACCCAGTACTTC. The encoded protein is CATRQGEETQYF.

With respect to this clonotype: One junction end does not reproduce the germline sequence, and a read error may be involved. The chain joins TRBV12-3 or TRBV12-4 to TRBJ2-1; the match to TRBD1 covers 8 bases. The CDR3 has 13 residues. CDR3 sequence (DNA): TGTGCCACCGACAGGGGACGGTACAATGAGCAATTCTTC. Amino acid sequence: CATDRGRYNEQFF.

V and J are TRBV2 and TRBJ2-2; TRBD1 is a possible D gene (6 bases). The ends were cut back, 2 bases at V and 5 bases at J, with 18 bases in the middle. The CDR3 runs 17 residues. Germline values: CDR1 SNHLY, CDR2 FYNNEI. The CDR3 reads CASSERRGRLGTGELFF. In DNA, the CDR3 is TGTGCCAGCAGTGAACGAAGGGGGAGATTGGGAACCGGGGAGCTGTTTTTT.